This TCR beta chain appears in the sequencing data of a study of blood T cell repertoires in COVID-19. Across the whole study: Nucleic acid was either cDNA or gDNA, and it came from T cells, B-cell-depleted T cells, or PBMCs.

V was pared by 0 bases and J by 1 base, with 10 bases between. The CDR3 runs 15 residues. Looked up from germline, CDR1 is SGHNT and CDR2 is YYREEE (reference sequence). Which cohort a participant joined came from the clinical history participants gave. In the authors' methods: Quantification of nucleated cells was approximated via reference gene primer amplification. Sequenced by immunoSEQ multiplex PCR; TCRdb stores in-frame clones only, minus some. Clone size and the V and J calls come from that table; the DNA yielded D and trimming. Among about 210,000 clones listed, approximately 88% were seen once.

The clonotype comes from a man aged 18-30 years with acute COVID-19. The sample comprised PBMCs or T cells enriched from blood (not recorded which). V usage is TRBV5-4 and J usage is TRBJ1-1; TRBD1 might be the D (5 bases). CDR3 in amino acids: CASSLEGIGNTEAFF. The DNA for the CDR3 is TGTGCCAGCAGCTTGGAGGGGATTGGGAACACTGAAGCTTTCTTT.